This paragraph covers one T cell receptor (beta chain) sequence. This entry is derived from a study of T cell responses to AZD1222 COVID-19 vaccine. Method: immunoSEQ multiplex PCR; TCRdb's copy keeps in-frame clones and lacks some. The sample includes about 120,000 clones, roughly nine tenths of them seen just once. This CDR3 has 12 residues. Germline-derived CDR1 and CDR2 are SQVTM and ANQGSEA. Trimming stripped 7 bases from V and 0 bases from J, with 9 bases between. The receptor was derived from an adult who received the AZD1222 COVID-19 vaccine. The chain joins TRBV29-1 to TRBJ1-2; D remains ambiguous. The specimen comprised peripheral blood, sampled 28 days after the second AZD1222 dose. CDR3 nucleotides: TGCAGCGGGGGAGGCGCTAACTATGGCTACACCTTC. This encodes CSGGGANYGYTF.